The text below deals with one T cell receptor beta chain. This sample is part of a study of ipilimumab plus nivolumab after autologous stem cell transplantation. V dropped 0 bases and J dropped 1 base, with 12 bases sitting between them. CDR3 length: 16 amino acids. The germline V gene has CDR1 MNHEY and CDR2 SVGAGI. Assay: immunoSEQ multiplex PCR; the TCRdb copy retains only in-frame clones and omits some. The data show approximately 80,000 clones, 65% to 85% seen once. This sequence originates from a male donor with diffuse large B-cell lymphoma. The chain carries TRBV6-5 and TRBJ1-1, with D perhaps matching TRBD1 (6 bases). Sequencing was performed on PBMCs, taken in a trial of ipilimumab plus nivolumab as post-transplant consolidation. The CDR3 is CASSYSWTVSNTEAFF. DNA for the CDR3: TGTGCCAGCAGTTACTCTTGGACAGTCTCGAACACTGAAGCTTTCTTT.